This TCR beta chain is drawn from a study of blood T cell repertoires in COVID-19. About the study: The United States, Italy and Spain provided the acute and convalescent COVID-19 samples.

Study processing details: Reference gene primer amplification gave nucleated cell count estimates. TCRdb's copy holds only in-frame clones and misses some; the assay was immunoSEQ multiplex PCR. V and J calls and clone size are copied from that table; D and trimming were computed from the DNA. The repertoire holds about 61,000 clones, with around 77% as singletons. The CDR3 consists of 13 residues. Looked up from germline, CDR1 is LNHDA and CDR2 is SQIVND (reference sequence). V was cut by 5 bases and J by 4 bases, with 9 bases left in between. This clone has just a few counts. The receptor's source is an older man with active or convalescent COVID-19. Sequencing was performed on peripheral blood. The rearrangement uses TRBV19 and TRBJ1-5; D gene unclear. The CDR3 DNA reads TGTGCCAGTAGTCCCGGGGTTAATCAGCCCCAGCATTTT. Its translation is CASSPGVNQPQHF.